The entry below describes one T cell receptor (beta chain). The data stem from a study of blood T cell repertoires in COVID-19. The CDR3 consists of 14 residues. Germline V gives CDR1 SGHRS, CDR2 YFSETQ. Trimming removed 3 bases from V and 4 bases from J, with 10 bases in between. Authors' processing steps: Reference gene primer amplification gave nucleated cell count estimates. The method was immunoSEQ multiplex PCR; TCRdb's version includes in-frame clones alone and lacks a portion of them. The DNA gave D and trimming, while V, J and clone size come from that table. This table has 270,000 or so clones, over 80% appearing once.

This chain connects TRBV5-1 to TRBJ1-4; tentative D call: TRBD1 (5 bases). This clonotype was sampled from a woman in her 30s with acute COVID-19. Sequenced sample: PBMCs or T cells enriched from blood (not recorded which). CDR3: CASSSTGLNEKLFF. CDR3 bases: TGCGCCAGCAGCTCTACAGGCCTTAATGAAAAACTGTTTTTT.